This TCR beta chain stems from a study of vaccination effects on CD4 cells after COVID-19. About the research overall: Participants received two doses of either the BNT162b2 or mRNA-1273 vaccine.

CDR1 and CDR2 (germline): MDHEN, SYDVKM. This CDR3 is built from 16 residues. The V end was cut by 1 base, the J end by 7 bases, with 17 bases between. Study-level results: Convalescent patients were scarce, and early post-infection timepoints were absent.

Viral peptide pool expansion of antigen-specific CD4+ T cells preceded sequencing in the ViraFEST assay. CD4+ T cells were isolated after 10 days of culture. Nucleocapsid antibodies stayed negative before and after vaccination, showing no earlier SARS-CoV-2 infection. Assay used: immunoSEQ multiplex PCR; TCRdb lists only in-frame clones, some missing. The top ten clones hold about 12% of a sample with more than 20,000 clones, about 72% of them seen once. This clone was counted a few times. Its antigen is unknown. The sequence was obtained from a human donor who received a COVID-19 vaccine. J is TRBJ1-5 and V is TRBV28; D gene unclear. Sequences were derived from CD4+ T cells from PBMCs cultured with HCoV-OC43 spike peptides, sampled before COVID-19 vaccination. Subset defined: HCoV-OC43 spike overlapping peptide pool stimulation. The CDR3 region has the DNA TGTGCCAGCAGTTTATTGGCAGGTTTGGTTGCACAGCCCCAGCATTTT. It translates to CASSLLAGLVAQPQHF.